Listed below are T cell receptor beta chains from one sample, sequenced in a study of cytomegalovirus exposure and HLA in healthy donors. Repertoires were generated with immunoSEQ multiplex PCR, while TCRdb's copy carries only in-frame clones and drops some. Of about 120,000 clones listed, 82% were seen once; the top ten hold just under 2.5%. Source material: PBMCs. The receptors were sampled from a woman younger than 35 in good health and CMV-seronegative. Each CDR3 is given with its conserved first and last residue. Fields, in order: clone size, J gene, D gene, V gene, CDR3 DNA, CDR3 protein. A D gene is named only where the DNA matches it firmly. The size entry is marked missing in some rows and otherwise reads once, few, many or a size class.

once | TRBJ1-2 | - | TRBV11-3 | TGTGCCAGCAGCTTAAATTCGGGGGACTATGGCTACACCTTC | CASSLNSGDYGYTF
- | TRBJ2-3 | TRBD1 | TRBV28 | TGTGCCAGCAGTTTGACAGGGGTCCCAGATACGCAGTATTTT | CASSLTGVPDTQYF
- | TRBJ1-2 | - | TRBV7-2 | TGTGCCAGCAGCTTGGGGGCGCAGGACTATGGCTACACCTTC | CASSLGAQDYGYTF
once | TRBJ1-1 | - | TRBV18 | TGTGCCAGCTCACCCCAGGGGTACACTGAAGCTTTCTTT | CASSPQGYTEAFF
- | TRBJ2-3 | TRBD2 | TRBV30 | TGTGCCCGAAGACTAGCGGGGGGCCCGAGCACAGATACGCAGTATTTT | CARRLAGGPSTDTQYF
- | TRBJ2-7 | TRBD2 | TRBV19 | TGTGCCAGTAGTATGGGTAGCGGGAGCTCCTACGAGCAGTACTTC | CASSMGSGSSYEQYF
- | TRBJ2-2 | - | TRBV7-7 | TGTGCTAGCAGCTTGGCGGGTTCGGTAGACACCGGGGAGCTGTTTTTT | CASSLAGSVDTGELFF
- | TRBJ2-4 | TRBD2 | TRBV19 | TGTGCCAGTAGTCTGAGAGGTAGCGGGGGGCGGGAAAACATTCAGTACTTC | CASSLRGSGGRENIQYF
- | TRBJ2-5 | - | TRBV11-3 | TGTGCCAGCAGCGGGAGACTAGAGCCAGAGACCCAGTACTTC | CASSGRLEPETQYF
- | TRBJ2-1 | TRBD2 | TRBV28 | TGTGCCAGCAGTTCCGCCGGGACTAGCGGGAGTGATGAGCAGTTCTTC | CASSSAGTSGSDEQFF
- | TRBJ1-2 | TRBD1 | TRBV29-1 | TGCAGCGTTGTTGACAGGGGGGAAGGCTACACCTTC | CSVVDRGEGYTF
- | TRBJ2-1 | TRBD1 | TRBV7-9 | TGTGCCAGCAGCCAGACCGGGACAGGGGATCCGAATGAGCAGTTCTTC | CASSQTGTGDPNEQFF
once | TRBJ2-3 | - | TRBV12-5 | TGTGCTAGTGGTACAACCTGGGGCACTGGCACAGATACGCAGTATTTT | CASGTTWGTGTDTQYF
- | TRBJ1-4 | TRBD1 | TRBV7-9 | TGTGCCAGCAGATCCGGGACAGGGATGGGAGAAAAACTGTTTTTT | CASRSGTGMGEKLFF
- | TRBJ2-3 | TRBD2 | TRBV7-6 | TGTGCCAGCAGCTTAGGGAGCGGGGGGCACACAGATACGCAGTATTTT | CASSLGSGGHTDTQYF
- | TRBJ1-1 | - | TRBV5-1 | TGCGCCAGCAGCCGGACGGCAGGGGTGAACACTGAAGATTTCTTT | CASSRTAGVNTEDFF
- | TRBJ2-2 | - | TRBV5-1 | TGCGCCAGCAGCCTCGGATCTGCGGGCGGGGAGCTGTTTTTT | CASSLGSAGGELFF
- | TRBJ1-3 | - | TRBV9 | TGTGCCAGCAGCGATGGACAGCCCTCTGGAAACACCATATATTTT | CASSDGQPSGNTIYF
few | TRBJ1-1 | - | TRBV13 | TGTGCCAGCAGCTCCACGGACACAGCTTTCTTT | CASSSTDTAFF
- | TRBJ2-1 | TRBD2 | TRBV7-9 | TGTGCCAGCAGCCAGGGACTAGCGGGATGGAATGAGCAGTTCTTC | CASSQGLAGWNEQFF
- | TRBJ2-2 | - | TRBV5-4 | TGTGCCAGCAGCCCCCGGACAGATTACACCGGGGAGCTGTTTTTT | CASSPRTDYTGELFF
- | TRBJ1-2 | TRBD1 | TRBV7-2 | TGTGCCAGCAGCTTAAGGCAACAGGGGGCGCCTGGCTACACCTTC | CASSLRQQGAPGYTF
- | TRBJ1-2 | - | TRBV6-5 | TGTGCCAGCTGGCAGGGTGTCGATGGCTACACCTTC | CASWQGVDGYTF
- | TRBJ1-4 | - | TRBV7-2 | TGTGCCAGCAGCTTAGTAGGGACAAATGAAAAACTGTTTTTT | CASSLVGTNEKLFF
once | TRBJ1-1 | - | TRBV27 | TGTGCCAGCTCCCCAATTGGAGGGACTGAAGCTTTCTTT | CASSPIGGTEAFF
once | TRBJ2-5 | TRBD2 | TRBV6-1 | TGTGCCTCTCGGACTAGCGGGGGAGAGACCCAGTACTTC | CASRTSGGETQYF